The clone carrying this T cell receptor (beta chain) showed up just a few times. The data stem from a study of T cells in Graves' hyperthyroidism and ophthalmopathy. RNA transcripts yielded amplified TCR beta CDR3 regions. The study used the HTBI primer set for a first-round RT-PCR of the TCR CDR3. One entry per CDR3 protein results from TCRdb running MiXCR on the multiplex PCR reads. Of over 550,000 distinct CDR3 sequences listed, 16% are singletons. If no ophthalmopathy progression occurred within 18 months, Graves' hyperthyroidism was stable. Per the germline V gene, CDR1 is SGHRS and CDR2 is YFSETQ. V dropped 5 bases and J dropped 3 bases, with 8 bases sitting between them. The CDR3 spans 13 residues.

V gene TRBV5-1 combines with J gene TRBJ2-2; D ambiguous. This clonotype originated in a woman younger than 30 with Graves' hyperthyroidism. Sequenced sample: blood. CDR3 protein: CASSDDYTGELFF. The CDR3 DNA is TGCGCCAGCAGTGACGATTACACCGGGGAGCTGTTTTTT.